These T cell receptor beta chains were read from a single sample in a study of blood T cell repertoires in COVID-19. Profiling relied on immunoSEQ multiplex PCR, and the TCRdb table lists in-frame clones only, not all of them. The sample shows 95,000 to 150,000 clones, under 80% of them seen only once. Sequencing was done on a sample of peripheral blood. The receptors here all came from an older man with acute or convalescent COVID-19. Both conserved end residues are part of each CDR3. The D gene is left open where the match is weak. A row's size may be missing; if present it is once, few, many or a size class.

len,abundance,v_gene,j_gene,d_gene,CDR3nt,CDR3aa
13,.,TRBV3-1/TRBV3-2,TRBJ2-5,TRBD2,TGTGCCAGCAGAGGACTAGCGGGTGAGACCCAGTACTTC,CASRGLAGETQYF
14,.,TRBV5-1,TRBJ1-2,TRBD1,TGCGCCAGCAGCCCGGGGACAGCCGCTTATGGCTACACCTTC,CASSPGTAAYGYTF
13,.,TRBV29-1,TRBJ2-5,TRBD2,TGCAGCGTTCGGGGGGGTACCGGTGAGACCCAGTACTTC,CSVRGGTGETQYF
16,many,TRBV5-1,TRBJ1-2,.,TGCGCCAGCAGCACCGGACAGTCTCCTACTATGGGTGGCTACACCTTC,CASSTGQSPTMGGYTF
14,few,TRBV7-2,TRBJ1-1,.,TGTGCCAGCAGCTTAGCGCCCTATCGTACTGAAGCTTTCTTT,CASSLAPYRTEAFF
15,.,TRBV11-3,TRBJ1-4,.,TGTGCCAGCAGCTTACGAGGAACAACTAATGAAAAACTGTTTTTT,CASSLRGTTNEKLFF
14,.,TRBV6-5,TRBJ1-6,.,TGTGCCAGCACCGCAGGAAGATATAATTCACCCCTCCACTTT,CASTAGRYNSPLHF
14,.,TRBV7-6,TRBJ1-1,.,TGTGCCAGCAAGCCCGGACGTTCAGGGACTGAAGCTTTCTTT,CASKPGRSGTEAFF
13,.,TRBV12-3/TRBV12-4,TRBJ1-2,.,TGTGCCAGCAGTACAGGGCAGTTTGGTGGCTACACCTTC,CASSTGQFGGYTF
14,.,TRBV29-1,TRBJ1-3,.,TGCAGCGCCAGGGCCTCGGCGGCCGGAAACACCATATATTTT,CSARASAAGNTIYF
15,few,TRBV11-1,TRBJ1-1,.,TGTGCCAGCAGCTCCCCACGGGGGGGGGACACTGAAGCTTTCTTT,CASSSPRGGDTEAFF
16,.,TRBV5-1,TRBJ2-7,TRBD1,TGCGCCAGCAGCTTTTCCGGACAGGGGGTGAGCTACGAGCAGTACTTC,CASSFSGQGVSYEQYF
13,.,TRBV7-8,TRBJ2-3,.,TGTGCCAGCAGCCCCGCGAGTTCAGATACGCAGTATTTT,CASSPASSDTQYF
14,.,TRBV30,TRBJ1-6,.,TGTGCCTGGGCCTTGGGGGCTGAGAATTCACCCCTCCACTTT,CAWALGAENSPLHF
15,once,TRBV18,TRBJ1-6,.,TGTGCCAGCTCACCAGGGGGCGCGGTCAATTCACCCCTCCACTTT,CASSPGGAVNSPLHF
15,.,TRBV25-1,TRBJ2-7,.,TGTGCCAGCAGTGATCCGGGAGTAAGTCAGTACGAGCAGTACTTC,CASSDPGVSQYEQYF
14,.,TRBV11-1,TRBJ2-1,.,TGTGCCAGCAGCTTAGTAGCAGATAACAATGAGCAGTTCTTC,CASSLVADNNEQFF
12,.,TRBV15,TRBJ2-1,.,TGTGCCACCAGCAGCGGAACGGGTCAGCAGTTCTTC,CATSSGTGQQFF
16,.,TRBV11-3,TRBJ2-1,TRBD2,TGTGCCAGCAGCTTAGGACTAGCGGGGGGCTACAATGAGCAGTTCTTC,CASSLGLAGGYNEQFF
16,.,TRBV18,TRBJ1-3,.,TGTGCCAGCTCACCCCCGGCAGGAAGCTCTGGAAACACCATATATTTT,CASSPPAGSSGNTIYF
17,.,TRBV6-6,TRBJ1-6,TRBD1,TGTGCCAGCAGTCACCCCCAGGGGGCTGGTGGTAATTCACCCCTCCACTTT,CASSHPQGAGGNSPLHF
16,.,TRBV7-7,TRBJ1-2,.,TGTGCTAGCAGCTTACCGGATCAGAACAGTAACTATGGCTACACCTTC,CASSLPDQNSNYGYTF
13,.,TRBV12-3/TRBV12-4,TRBJ1-2,.,TGTGCCAGCAGTTCGCGGCGGAACTATGGCTACACCTTC,CASSSRRNYGYTF
15,.,TRBV19,TRBJ2-1,TRBD1,TGTGCCAGTAGTTTCCACAGGGGCCTCTACAATGAGCAGTTCTTC,CASSFHRGLYNEQFF
13,.,TRBV7-6,TRBJ2-7,.,TGTGCCAGCAGCTTCGGGGGGCCCTACGAGCAGTACTTC,CASSFGGPYEQYF
16,.,TRBV21-1,TRBJ1-6,.,TGTGCCAGCAGTCCATACAATGCGCTCGGGGATTCACCCCTCCACTTT,CASSPYNALGDSPLHF
13,few,TRBV5-1,TRBJ1-5,.,TGCGCCAGCAGCTTGACAGTGGATCAGCCCCAGCATTTT,CASSLTVDQPQHF
16,.,TRBV10-3,TRBJ1-3,TRBD1,TGTGCCATCAGCGCGGGACAGCCCTTCTCTGGAAACACCATATATTTT,CAISAGQPFSGNTIYF